This record covers a single T cell receptor beta chain. V lost 5 bases, J lost 9 bases, and 5 bases stayed unmatched. The CDR3 runs 14 residues. Germline values: CDR1 LNHDA, CDR2 SQIVND (reference sequence). Authors' analysis steps: The authors estimated nucleated cell counts from reference gene primer amplification. Sequencing used immunoSEQ multiplex PCR; TCRdb keeps in-frame clones, though not all of them. The V and J calls and clone size are taken from that table; D and trimming were inferred from the DNA. The sample lists 200,000 to 300,000 clones; 84% were seen once. These data originate in a study of blood T cell repertoires in COVID-19. Study as a whole: Sites in the United States, Italy and Spain provided acute and convalescent COVID-19 samples. T cells, B-cell-depleted T cells, or PBMCs provided the cDNA or gDNA that served as material.

The rearrangement links TRBV19 to TRBJ1-6; 9 bases match TRBD1. Sequencing used peripheral blood. The receptor comes from a man in his forties or fifties with acute or convalescent COVID-19. The CDR3 DNA reads TGTGCCAGTAGTCTTGGGACAGGGAGTTCACCCCTCCACTTT. Translating it yields CASSLGTGSSPLHF.